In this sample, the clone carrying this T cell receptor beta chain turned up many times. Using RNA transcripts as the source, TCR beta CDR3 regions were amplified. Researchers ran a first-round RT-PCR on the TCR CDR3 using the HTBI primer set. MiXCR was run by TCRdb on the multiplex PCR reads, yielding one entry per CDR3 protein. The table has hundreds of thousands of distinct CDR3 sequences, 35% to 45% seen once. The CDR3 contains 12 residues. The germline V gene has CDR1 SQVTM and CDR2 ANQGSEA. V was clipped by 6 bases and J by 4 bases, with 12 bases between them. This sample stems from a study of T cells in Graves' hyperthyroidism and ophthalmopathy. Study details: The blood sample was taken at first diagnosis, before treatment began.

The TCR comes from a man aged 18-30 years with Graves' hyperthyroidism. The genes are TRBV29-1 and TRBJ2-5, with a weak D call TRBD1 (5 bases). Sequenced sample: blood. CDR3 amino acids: CSVAPQGETQYF. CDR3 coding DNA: TGCAGCGTCGCTCCCCAGGGAGAGACCCAGTACTTC.